Listed below are T cell receptor beta chains from one sample, sequenced in a study of blood T cell repertoires in COVID-19. Sequencing was performed with immunoSEQ multiplex PCR; in TCRdb, only in-frame clones are kept and a portion is missing. The sample holds approximately 56,000 clones, roughly nine tenths seen once. Sequenced material: peripheral blood. All receptors come from a man of 80 years or more with active or convalescent COVID-19. CDR3s include the opening cysteine and the closing phenylalanine or tryptophan. Clone sizes are given selectively: once, few, many, or a class where the clone is expanded.

v_call	clone_size	cdr3_aa
TRBV10-3	.	CAIRDNIDRGSSSYNEQFF
TRBV5-4	.	CASSPKGQVYTEAFF
TRBV19	.	CASTADRGQPSNTGELFF
TRBV15	.	CATSREEQGIHEQYF
TRBV29-1	.	CSVDWAGTGSLNTEAFF
TRBV30	.	CAWSNFWRGTNTGELFF
TRBV25-1	.	CASSDPTYSGNTIYF
TRBV7-2	.	CASSLESGLNTGELFF
TRBV7-2	.	CASRRATGNTEAFF
TRBV6-1	.	CASSESNGGETQYF
TRBV5-1	.	CASSGSGSANTGELFF
TRBV7-2	once	CASKLAVGAHYEQYF
TRBV7-9	.	CASSLAGGPEQFF
TRBV30	.	CAWSMGGGNIQYF
TRBV6-5	.	CASSYSWTAHEQYF
TRBV7-2	.	CASSLDTPLPISYEQYF
TRBV30	.	CAWGSGTSGGADTQYF
TRBV24-1	.	CATSRGSNQPQHF
TRBV7-9	.	CASSLRVGATDTQYF
TRBV7-2	.	CASSLGATNEKLFF
TRBV6-6	.	CASTLQGANEQFF
TRBV2	.	CASRLAGVQETQYF
TRBV4-2	.	CASSQAAGAGDTEAFF
TRBV7-9	.	CASSAGLLRGPAPYEQYF
TRBV5-1	.	CASRPPRLAGEGETQYF
TRBV2	.	CASSAGSNYGYTF
TRBV27	.	CASRGRSGSYNEQFF
TRBV7-2	.	CASSLAPANYGYTF
TRBV7-3	.	CASSLEPPAGGLTDTQYF
TRBV7-2	few	CASSLNAGDTEAFF
TRBV5-4	few	CASNLRGGTGGYTF
TRBV6-5	.	CASSYDAGGRETQYF
TRBV4-3	.	CASSPRAGAYNEQFF
TRBV28	.	CASSLLGSGSRRTGELFF
TRBV4-1	.	CASSQEGTGASTDTQYF
TRBV6-5	.	CASSYFQGSGATQYF
TRBV7-2	.	CASSLRQGGTGELFF
TRBV5-8	few	CASSRAAGREQYF
TRBV5-1	.	CASSLVATGGNTQYF
TRBV11-2	.	CASSQLAGGSTDTQYF
TRBV9	.	CASSVGGQAGNTIYF
TRBV29-1	.	CSVPAISADTQYF
TRBV7-2	once	CASSLGGGFSEQYF
TRBV3-1/TRBV3-2	.	CASSQGLGAVTDTQYF
TRBV5-4	.	CASSFLAVNNEQFF
TRBV3-1/TRBV3-2	.	CASSPDSGGYTF
TRBV4-1	.	CASSQDTGRETQYF
TRBV19	.	CASSIEQPRPQHF
TRBV19	.	CASSAGTTSSYEQYF
TRBV19	.	CASSTGQALLSGNTIYF
TRBV2	.	CASSERGTVVVSSSYEQYF
TRBV7-2	.	CASSAGLEGTQYF
TRBV5-4	medium-sized	CASSPDSNYGYTF
TRBV19	.	CASSIWRTGGPSQHF
TRBV7-6	.	CASSLNSGGQTSYEQYF
TRBV15	.	CATSRERAGELFF
TRBV25-1	.	CASRDGLGHPYQETQYF
TRBV27	.	CASSPQGNYGYTF
TRBV4-3	.	CASSQDRRGGHNEQFF